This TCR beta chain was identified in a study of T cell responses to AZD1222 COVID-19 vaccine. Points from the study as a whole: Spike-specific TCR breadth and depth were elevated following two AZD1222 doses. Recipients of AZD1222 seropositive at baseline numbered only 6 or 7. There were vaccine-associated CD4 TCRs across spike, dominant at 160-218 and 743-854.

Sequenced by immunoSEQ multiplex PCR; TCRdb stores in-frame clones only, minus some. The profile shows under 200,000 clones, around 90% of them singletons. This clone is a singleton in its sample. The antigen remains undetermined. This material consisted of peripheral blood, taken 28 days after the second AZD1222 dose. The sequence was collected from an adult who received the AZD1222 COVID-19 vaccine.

CDR3 amino acids: CASSPQGAKNTEAFF. CDR3 bases: TGTGCCAGCAGTCCCCAGGGGGCAAAGAACACTGAAGCTTTCTTT. The chain has TRBV6-2 or TRBV6-3 and TRBJ1-1; 8 bases line up with TRBD1. Per germline, CDR1 MNHEY and CDR2 SVGEGT. V lost 5 bases, J lost 1 base, and 6 bases stayed unmatched. The CDR3 is 15 residues long.